This entry lists 29 T cell receptor beta chains sequenced from one sample in a study of glioma-infiltrating T cells after dendritic cell vaccination. This table comes from immunoSEQ multiplex PCR, and its TCRdb copy is limited to in-frame clones, with some not included. Of fewer than 75,000 clones in the sample, more than 75% were seen once. Time point given: after dendritic cell vaccination, including at tumor progression/relapse. Sequenced material: blood, taken after dendritic cell vaccination. These receptors came from a human donor with glioblastoma.

This clone has just a few counts. V gene TRBV5-5 combines with J gene TRBJ1-5; TRBD1 agrees at 7 bases. Unmatched junction bases numbered 8, after V lost 4 bases and J lost 7 bases. CDR1 SGHKS and CDR2 YYEKEE come from the germline V gene (reference sequence). The CDR3 runs to 14 residues. The CDR3 DNA sequence: TGTGCCAGCAGCCCCGACAGGGTTCCCCAGCCCCAGCATTTT. It encodes CASSPDRVPQPQHF.

This clone was seen a single time. V usage is TRBV5-8 and J usage is TRBJ1-2; 11 bases line up with TRBD1. The V and J ends lost 3 bases and 5 bases, in that order; junction bases with no gene match: 6. The CDR3 length is 15 residues. Germline assignment: CDR1 SGHTS and CDR2 YDEGEE. The CDR3 loop reads CASSWGDRGAYGYTF. The CDR3 DNA sequence: TGTGCCAGCAGCTGGGGGGACAGGGGGGCATATGGCTACACCTTC.

This chain connects TRBV12-5 to TRBJ1-3; 7 bases match TRBD1. Trimming removed 8 bases from V and 0 bases from J; junction bases left unmatched: 4. Per germline, CDR1 LGHNT and CDR2 FRNRAP. The CDR3 is 14 residues long. The CDR3 loop is CASSGTVSGNTIYF. In DNA form, the CDR3 reads TGTGCTAGTTCGGGGACAGTCTCTGGAAACACCATATATTTT.

The chain joins TRBV4-3 to TRBJ2-1, with D possibly TRBD1 on 6 matching bases. Per germline, CDR1 LGHNA and CDR2 YSLEER. The V end was cut by 2 bases, the J end by 8 bases, with 19 bases between. CDR3 length: 16 amino acids. DNA for the CDR3: TGCGCCAGCAGCCAAAGGAACCCACAGGGCAGGGATGAGCAGTTCTTC. Amino acids: CASSQRNPQGRDEQFF.

The chain is built from TRBV4-2 and TRBJ1-2; maybe TRBD1 (5 bases). Germline CDR1 is LGHNA and CDR2 is YNFKEQ. Deletions cut 0 bases from V and 12 bases from J, with 11 bases between. The CDR3 loop spans 12 amino acids. CDR3 nucleotide sequence: TGTGCCAGCAGCCAAGAGTCAGGGCCCCACACCTTC. As protein: CASSQESGPHTF.

A single count supports this clone. The J gene is TRBJ2-3, the V gene TRBV5-1; possibly TRBD2 for D (6 bases). Trimming left V 4 bases short and J 6 bases short, with 12 bases between. CDR1 is SGHRS, CDR2 YFSETQ, per germline. The CDR3 extends over 13 amino acids. The CDR3 DNA sequence: TGCGCCAGCAGCCCGACTGGGGGGGATACGCAGTATTTT. Amino acids: CASSPTGGDTQYF.

The chain joins TRBV5-5 to TRBJ2-7, with 8 bases that match TRBD1. V was pared by 4 bases and J by 4 bases, with 10 bases of the junction left unmatched. The CDR3 has 15 residues. CDR1 and CDR2 (germline): SGHKS, YYEKEE (reference sequence). This CDR3 is CASSPGQGPRYEQYF. The CDR3 coding sequence is TGTGCCAGCAGCCCCGGACAGGGCCCGAGGTACGAGCAGTACTTC.

The chain employs TRBV5-4 and TRBJ1-2; TRBD1 aligns across 7 bases. The CDR3 spans 18 residues. The germline V gene encodes CDR1 SGHNT and CDR2 YYREEE (reference sequence). J lost 0 bases, V lost 0 bases, and 11 bases had no gene match. The CDR3 DNA reads as TGTGCCAGCAGCTTGGGCTCTTTCCCCGGGACAGCTAACTATGGCTACACCTTC. This translates into CASSLGSFPGTANYGYTF.

This sequence joins TRBV5-1 and TRBJ2-7; 10 nucleotides line up with TRBD1. V was pared by 2 bases and J by 7 bases, with 6 bases of the junction left unmatched. There are 14 residues in the CDR3. The V gene's germline CDR1 is SGHRS and CDR2 YFSETQ. The CDR3 region is CASSFDRGRGEQYF. CDR3 coding DNA: TGCGCCAGCAGCTTCGACAGGGGGCGGGGGGAGCAGTACTTC. The full variable domain, with the rest looked up from reference TRBV5-1 and TRBJ2-7, is KAGVTQTPRYLIKTRGQQVTLSCSPISGHRSVSWYQQTPGQGLQFLFEYFSETQRNKGNFPGRFSGRQFSNSRSEMNVSTLELGDSALYLCASSFDRGRGEQYFGPGTRLTVT.

The rearrangement uses TRBV10-2 and TRBJ1-1; a possible D gene is TRBD1 (6 bases). Trimming removed 8 bases from V and 2 bases from J, with 12 bases in between. Germline lookup yields CDR1 WSHSY and CDR2 SAAADI. The CDR3 is 13 amino acids. The CDR3 bases are TGCGCCAGCGGGGGGGCAGCAAACACTGAAGCTTTCTTT. It translates to CASGGAANTEAFF.

The CDR3 region has the DNA TGCGCCAGCAGCCCCCGGGACTCCACCGGGGAGCTGTTTTTT. Amino acid sequence: CASSPRDSTGELFF. This sequence joins TRBV5-1 and TRBJ2-2; D perhaps matches TRBD2 (6 bases). The CDR3 consists of 14 residues. With 4 bases removed from V and 4 bases from J, the gap between germline ends came to 11 bases. Germline V gene lookup returns CDR1 SGHRS and CDR2 YFSETQ.

The chain couples TRBV14 to TRBJ2-1; the match to TRBD1 covers 9 bases. The CDR3 contains 16 residues. With 2 bases clipped from V and 7 bases from J, the junction kept 9 bases outside the gene matches. Germline CDR1 SGHDN, CDR2 FVKESK. Written as DNA, the CDR3 is TGTGCCAGCAGCCAACGGGACAGGGTCCTTTTAAATGAGCAGTTCTTC. Translated: CASSQRDRVLLNEQFF.

The chain joins TRBV6-6 to TRBJ2-1; D unresolved. Trimming took 3 bases from V and 0 from J, leaving 6 bases between them. The germline CDR1 and CDR2 sequences are MNHNY and SVGAGI (reference sequence). CDR3 size: 14 residues. CDR3 region: CASSYSSSYNEQFF. The CDR3 DNA follows: TGTGCCAGCAGTTATTCTAGCTCCTACAATGAGCAGTTCTTC.

The rearrangement uses TRBV27 and TRBJ1-2; 7 positions match TRBD1. The germline V gene encodes CDR1 MNHEY and CDR2 SMNVEV (reference sequence). J gave up 1 base and V 6 bases, and 8 bases lay outside the gene matches. This CDR3 contains 15 residues. Here the CDR3 reads CASRTRTGFNYGYTF. The CDR3 DNA reads as TGTGCCAGCAGGACCCGGACAGGTTTTAACTATGGCTACACCTTC.

In DNA form, the CDR3 reads TGTGCCAGCAGCCCGGCGACTAGCGGTGTCCCGCAGACCCAGTACTTC. It is translated as CASSPATSGVPQTQYF. The chain has TRBV7-2 and TRBJ2-5; 9 bases agree with TRBD2. Germline V CDR1 and CDR2: SGHTA, FQGNSA. Germline trimming cut 5 bases from V and 6 bases from J; bases unmatched to any gene: 13. The CDR3 runs to 16 residues.

The chain employs TRBV5-4 and TRBJ1-6, with 7 bases matching TRBD1. The germline CDR1 and CDR2 sequences are SGHNT and YYREEE (reference sequence). Trimming cost V 3 bases and J 8 bases; bases outside gene matches: 8. The CDR3 is 15 amino acids. CDR3 residues: CASSSEGALDSPLHF. CDR3 bases: TGTGCCAGCAGCTCGGAGGGGGCCTTGGATTCACCCCTCCACTTT.

The gene calls are TRBV19 and TRBJ2-6; D not certain. Germline lookup yields CDR1 LNHDA and CDR2 SQIVND (reference sequence). The CDR3 is made up of 13 amino acids. Trimming shortened V by 6 bases and J by 0 bases, and 3 bases separated the two germline ends. CDR3 residues: CASRRSGANVLTF. In DNA, the CDR3 is TGTGCCAGTAGGCGCTCTGGGGCCAACGTCCTGACTTTC.

This sequence joins TRBV11-2 and TRBJ2-5; TRBD1 is a possible D gene (6 bases). The CDR3 covers 13 residues. Deletions cut 5 bases from V and 7 bases from J, with 14 bases between. Germline V gives CDR1 SGHAT, CDR2 FQNNGV. CDR3 sequence: CASSQGQPPTQYF. Here the CDR3 DNA reads TGTGCCAGCAGCCAAGGACAGCCACCGACCCAGTACTTC.

This clone was observed a few times. The rearrangement uses TRBV28 and TRBJ1-2, with D possibly being TRBD1 (6 bases). Trimming stripped 4 bases from V and 8 bases from J, with 20 bases between. The CDR3 is 15 residues long. CDR1 MDHEN and CDR2 SYDVKM come from the germline V gene. The chain's CDR3 is CASSSDPQGVGGYTF. CDR3 DNA sequence: TGTGCCAGCAGTTCAGACCCACAGGGAGTTGGGGGCTACACCTTC.

This clone was picked up one time. V and J are TRBV4-1 and TRBJ1-4; no clear D gene. The CDR3 has 14 residues. Trimming pared 8 bases from V and 7 bases from J, leaving 17 bases between. The germline V gene has CDR1 MGHRA and CDR2 YSYEKL. The CDR3 coding sequence is TGCGCCAGCGCGCCCGGAGAGGGCGGTGAAAAACTGTTTTTT. Its protein product is CASAPGEGGEKLFF.

V and J are TRBV7-8 and TRBJ1-3; no firm D call. Trimming cost V 5 bases and J 0 bases, with 11 bases left between them. The CDR3 sequence is 15 residues long. The V gene's germline CDR1 is SGHVS and CDR2 FQNEAQ. This chain's CDR3 is CASSPVRISGNTIYF. For the CDR3, the DNA is TGTGCCAGCAGCCCGGTACGTATCTCTGGAAACACCATATATTTT.

The chain recombines TRBV9 with TRBJ2-1; 9 nucleotides agree with TRBD2. The CDR3 is 19 residues long. V lost 0 bases and J lost 0; bases outside the gene matches: 10. CDR1 SGDLS and CDR2 YYNGEE come from the germline V gene. The CDR3 DNA sequence: TGTGCCAGCAGCGTAGGTACGGCTAGCGGGGTCCCCTCCTACAATGAGCAGTTCTTC. Protein product: CASSVGTASGVPSYNEQFF.

This clone appeared once. The chain links TRBV9 to TRBJ2-7, with TRBD2 identical over 14 bases. Germline CDR1 SGDLS, CDR2 YYNGEE. The length of the CDR3 is 15 residues. V was clipped by 2 bases and J by 4 bases; unmatched bases: 2. DNA for the CDR3: TGTGCCAGCAGCGTTGGACTAGCGGGGGGATACGAGCAGTACTTC. Protein product: CASSVGLAGGYEQYF.

The CDR3 sequence is CASSAGGNTEAFF. CDR3 bases: TGTGCCAGCAGCGCCGGAGGGAACACTGAAGCTTTCTTT. The gene calls are TRBV7-6 and TRBJ1-1; no firm D call. The CDR3 runs to 13 residues. CDR1 and CDR2 (germline): SGHVS, FNYEAQ. With 5 bases removed from V and 1 base from J, the gap between germline ends came to 8 bases.

This chain links TRBV7-2 with TRBJ2-7, with 7 bases matching TRBD2. From germline, CDR1 is SGHTA and CDR2 FQGNSA. This CDR3 is 17 amino acids long. After removal of 4 bases from V and 1 base from J, the junction contained 13 bases not matched to a gene. CDR3 sequence reads: CASSSMGISGGSYEQYF. In DNA, the CDR3 is TGTGCCAGCAGCTCCATGGGGATATCGGGGGGATCCTACGAGCAGTACTTC.

The J gene is TRBJ2-2, the V gene TRBV5-4; no definite D call. The CDR3 has 15 amino acids. Trimming pared 0 bases from V and 3 bases from J, leaving 9 bases between. CDR1 is SGHNT and CDR2 is YYREEE in the germline V gene (reference sequence). The DNA of the CDR3 is TGTGCCAGCAGCTTGGACGCCACGGACACCGGGGAGCTGTTTTTT. Its translation is CASSLDATDTGELFF. The full variable domain, its missing parts supplied by reference TRBV5-4 and TRBJ2-2, is ETGVTQSPTHLIKTRGQQVTLRCSSQSGHNTVSWYQQALGQGPQFIFQYYREEENGRGNFPPRFSGLQFPNYSSELNVNALELDDSALYLCASSLDATDTGELFFGEGSRLTVL.

V is TRBV5-6 and J is TRBJ2-5, with TRBD1 identical over 9 bases. The V gene's germline CDR1 is SGHDT and CDR2 YYEEEE. The CDR3 spans 16 residues. J lost 2 bases, V lost 2 bases, and 7 bases had no gene match. The CDR3 nucleotides are TGTGCCAGCAGCTTCCTACCGGGACAGGGACAAGAGACCCAGTACTTC. Its protein is CASSFLPGQGQETQYF.

This clone was observed once. This chain connects TRBV29-1 to TRBJ2-5; D is unresolved. The CDR3 has 12 amino acids. Germline V gives CDR1 SQVTM, CDR2 ANQGSEA. V dropped 4 bases and J dropped 5 bases, with 11 bases sitting between them. CDR3 sequence reads: CSVAELLETQYF. In DNA, the CDR3 is TGCAGCGTTGCTGAGCTTCTTGAGACCCAGTACTTC. The complete variable domain, with remaining parts taken from reference TRBV29-1 and TRBJ2-5, reads SAVISQKPSRDICQRGTSLTIQCQVDSQVTMMFWYRQQPGQSLTLIATANQGSEATYESGFVIDKFPISRPNLTFSTLTVSNMSPEDSSIYLCSVAELLETQYFGPGTRLLVL.

The rearrangement links TRBV28 to TRBJ1-5; 7 bases agree with TRBD1. Germline CDR1 and CDR2: MDHEN and SYDVKM. The V and J ends lost 3 bases and 5 bases, in that order; junction bases with no gene match: 4. This CDR3 comprises 14 residues. The CDR3 sequence is CASSFDREYQPQHF. The DNA of the CDR3 is TGTGCCAGCAGTTTCGACAGGGAATATCAGCCCCAGCATTTT. The whole variable domain, remainder taken from reference TRBV28 and TRBJ1-5, is DVKVTQSSRYLVKRTGEKVFLECVQDMDHENMFWYRQDPGLGLRLIYFSYDVKMKEKGDIPEGYSVSREKKERFSLILESASTNQTSMYLCASSFDREYQPQHFGDGTRLSIL.